The 27 T cell receptor beta chains listed next were all sequenced from one sample in a study of blood T cells in healthy people across ages (dated by TCRdb to 2015 to 2017). Library method: 5' RACE. Instrument used: Illumina HiSeq 2500. A second PCR of roughly 6 to 11 cycles was run with a J-beta primer mix and a sample-barcoded 5' primer. The raw public reads went through TCRdb reprocessing: fastp at Q25, MiXCR clone calling, in-frame beta chains kept. Each entry merges the rows of one CDR3 protein and shows their most common DNA and genes. The sample has more than 1,000,000 distinct CDR3 sequences on record, roughly 24% of them singletons. The ten largest clones capture approximately 0.79% of the sample. The same sample was also studied in work on T cells of mothers and their children.

Sequencing input: blood. The receptors derive from a girl aged 2-10 years in good health.

This chain's CDR3 is CASSLGTFGASTDTQYF. The CDR3 DNA is TGTGCCAGCAGCTTGGGGACTTTCGGAGCTAGCACAGATACGCAGTATTTT. This chain joins TRBV5-8 and TRBJ2-3; D might be TRBD2 (5 bases). Trimming removed 0 bases at V and 0 bases at J, with 14 bases between. CDR1 is SGHTS and CDR2 is YDEGEE in the germline V gene. The CDR3 runs to 17 residues.

This clonotype was found a few times. The chain has TRBV20-1 and TRBJ1-3; D ambiguous. Trimming took 0 bases from V and 0 from J, leaving 6 bases between them. CDR1 and CDR2 (germline): DFQATT, SNEGSKA (reference sequence). The length of the CDR3 is 14 residues. In DNA, the CDR3 is TGCAGTGCTAGAGAGTCGATCTCTGGAAACACCATATATTTT. It encodes CSARESISGNTIYF.

The genes are TRBV12-3 or TRBV12-4 and TRBJ2-7, with no clear D. The length of the CDR3 is 14 residues. With 3 bases removed from V and 1 base from J, the gap between germline ends came to 10 bases. The CDR3 loop reads CASSLADKSYEQYF. In DNA form, the CDR3 reads TGTGCCAGCAGTTTGGCAGACAAGTCCTACGAGCAGTACTTC.

This clonotype was observed a handful of times. The chain recombines TRBV20-1 with TRBJ2-7; TRBD1 matches 9 bases. CDR3 length: 14 residues. Germline assignment: CDR1 DFQATT and CDR2 SNEGSKA (reference sequence). V lost 5 bases, J lost 3 bases, and 8 bases stayed unmatched. In DNA, the CDR3 is TGCAGTGCTTTAGGACAGGGGATCGGCTACGAGCAGTACTTC. Its protein is CSALGQGIGYEQYF.

The count of this clonotype is one. The chain links TRBV18 to TRBJ2-5, with TRBD1 matching 8 bases. CDR3 length: 14 amino acids. V dropped 3 bases and J dropped 3; count of bases not matched to a gene: 3. CDR1 is KGHSH and CDR2 is LQKENI in the germline V gene. CDR3 in amino acids: CASSPVGQEETQYF. The DNA for the CDR3 is TGTGCCAGCTCACCGGTGGGACAGGAAGAGACCCAGTACTTC.

The V call is TRBV3-1, the J call TRBJ2-1; 9 bases fit TRBD2. Per germline, CDR1 LGHDT and CDR2 YNNKEL (reference sequence). V was clipped by 2 bases and J by 0 bases; unmatched bases: 11. This CDR3 region has 19 residues. CDR3 sequence reads: CASSQFNLIAGDSYNEQFF. The CDR3 coding sequence is TGTGCCAGCAGCCAATTTAACCTAATAGCGGGAGACTCCTACAATGAGCAGTTCTTC.

CDR3: CASRGRGGNYEQYF. The CDR3 region has the DNA TGTGCCAGCAGGGGAAGGGGGGGGAACTACGAGCAGTACTTC. The V gene is TRBV2, the J gene TRBJ2-1; weak D call: TRBD2 (7 bases). TRBJ2-7 matches the DNA end more closely, so the J call is doubtful. The length of the CDR3 is 14 residues. Germline values: CDR1 SNHLY, CDR2 FYNNEI.

The rearrangement joins TRBV6-5 to TRBJ2-4; TRBD1 agrees at 9 bases. The CDR3 is 13 amino acids. Trimming at V came to 6 bases and at J to 6 bases, leaving 3 bases not matched to a gene. The germline V gene encodes CDR1 MNHEY and CDR2 SVGAGI. CDR3 in DNA: TGTGCCAGCAGGGGACAGGGAGTAAACATTCAGTACTTC. It codes for CASRGQGVNIQYF.

The chain employs TRBV12-5 and TRBJ2-3; 7 nucleotides align to TRBD1. CDR3 length: 16 amino acids. The junction had 6 bases not matched to a gene; V was cut back by 2 bases and J by 1 base. Germline V gives CDR1 LGHNT, CDR2 FRNRAP. CDR3 bases: TGTGCTAGTGGTTTGATTAGGGGGCGAGGCACAGATACGCAGTATTTT. Its protein product is CASGLIRGRGTDTQYF.

DNA for the CDR3: TGTGCCAGCAGTTTTGAGGGGGCAACTAATGAAAAACTGTTTTTT. Residues: CASSFEGATNEKLFF. V gene TRBV7-9 combines with J gene TRBJ1-4, with TRBD1 as a possible D gene (6 bases). V lost 6 bases and J 0 bases, leaving 11 bases between the germline ends. The length of the CDR3 is 15 residues. Germline V gives CDR1 SEHNR, CDR2 FQNEAQ (reference sequence).

This clonotype was seen only a few times. The V and J genes are TRBV14 and TRBJ1-6, with D possibly TRBD1 on 5 matching bases. This CDR3 is built from 14 residues. The germline CDR1 and CDR2 sequences are SGHDN and FVKESK. Between the trimmed V and J ends, which lost 3 bases and 3 bases, there was a span of 6 bases. DNA of the CDR3: TGTGCCAGCAGCCAGGGGGTCTATAATTCACCCCTCCACTTT. Protein sequence: CASSQGVYNSPLHF. Full variable domain (rest looked up from reference TRBV14 and TRBJ1-6): EAGVTQFPSHSVIEKGQTVTLRCDPISGHDNLYWYRRVMGKEIKFLLHFVKESKQDESGMPNNRFLAERTGGTYSTLKVQPAELEDSGVYFCASSQGVYNSPLHFGNGTRLTVT.

The chain combines TRBV7-2 with TRBJ2-5, with D possibly TRBD1 on 6 matching bases. This CDR3 comprises 16 residues. Germline CDR1 SGHTA, CDR2 FQGNSA. V lost 0 bases, J lost 2 bases, and 13 bases lay in between. This CDR3 is CASSLAWGLPQETQYF. Written as DNA, the CDR3 is TGTGCCAGCAGCTTAGCGTGGGGGCTACCACAAGAGACCCAGTACTTC.

In its sample, this clonotype was seen a few times. At one end, the junction sequence differs from germline, possibly due to a read error. This rearrangement joins TRBV28 to TRBJ1-2; possibly TRBD1 for D (6 bases). This CDR3 comprises 12 residues. Germline V gene lookup returns CDR1 MDHEN and CDR2 SYDVKM. The CDR3 region is CASGPGGYGHTF. The CDR3 DNA reads as TGTGCCAGCGGCCCGGGGGGCTATGGCCACACCTTC.

This clonotype has only a few counts. The rearrangement joins TRBV27 to TRBJ2-5; D is unclear. Matching the DNA end better, TRBJ2-1 makes the J call doubtful. Germline loops: CDR1 MNHEY, CDR2 SMNVEV (reference sequence). The CDR3 has 12 amino acids. CDR3 amino acids: CASRFQNYEQFF. DNA for the CDR3: TGTGCCAGCCGATTTCAGAACTATGAGCAGTTCTTC.

The chain recombines TRBV12-3 or TRBV12-4 with TRBJ1-5; 7 nucleotides agree with TRBD1. With 6 bases clipped from V and 2 bases from J, the junction kept 4 bases outside the gene matches. The CDR3 consists of 14 residues. The chain's CDR3 is CASRQGPGNQPQHF. Written as DNA, the CDR3 is TGTGCCAGCAGACAGGGGCCGGGCAATCAGCCCCAGCATTTT.

The chain links TRBV20-1 to TRBJ1-5, with TRBD1 matching 7 bases. The CDR3 length is 15 residues. Germline-derived CDR1 and CDR2 are DFQATT and SNEGSKA (reference sequence). The trim removed 5 bases at V and 4 bases at J, leaving 11 bases unmatched. The chain's CDR3 is CSAGQGEERNQPQHF. The DNA for the CDR3 is TGCAGTGCTGGGCAGGGGGAAGAAAGGAATCAGCCCCAGCATTTT.

This chain uses TRBV9 with TRBJ1-4, with D unresolved. The CDR3 has 14 amino acids. Trimming took 4 bases from V and 8 from J, leaving 15 bases between them. Germline V gene data show CDR1 as SGDLS and CDR2 as YYNGEE. CDR3 bases: TGTGCCAGCAGCCTCGCCGGGCAGAGCGAAAAACTGTTTTTT. Its protein product is CASSLAGQSEKLFF.

This sequence joins TRBV27 and TRBJ2-1, with D perhaps assigned TRBD1 or TRBD2 (5 bases each). Germline V gives CDR1 MNHEY, CDR2 SMNVEV (reference sequence). CDR3 length: 16 residues. Trimming took off 6 bases at V and 3 bases at J, with 18 bases between the two ends. CDR3 coding DNA: TGTGCCAGCAGAATTTTAAGGGACGGAATCTACAATGAGCAGTTCTTC. Translating it yields CASRILRDGIYNEQFF.

The V call is TRBV9, the J call TRBJ1-1; D is possibly TRBD1 (6 bases). The CDR3 sequence is 15 residues long. Germline lookup yields CDR1 SGDLS and CDR2 YYNGEE. V dropped 3 bases and J dropped 0 bases, with 12 bases sitting between them. The CDR3 DNA reads TGTGCCAGCAGCGCCGGACAGTTCATGAACACTGAAGCTTTCTTT. This sequence encodes CASSAGQFMNTEAFF. Supplemented by reference TRBV9 and TRBJ1-1, the full variable domain reads DSGVTQTPKHLITATGQRVTLRCSPRSGDLSVYWYQQSLDQGLQFLIQYYNGEERAKGNILERFSAQQFPDLHSELNLSSLELGDSALYFCASSAGQFMNTEAFFGQGTRLTVV.

This chain uses TRBV5-5 with TRBJ2-5; D may be TRBD1 or TRBD2 (6 bases each). V was cut by 1 base and J by 11 bases, with 21 bases left in between. The CDR3 has 15 residues. Per the germline V gene, CDR1 is SGHKS and CDR2 is YYEKEE (reference sequence). The CDR3 reads CASSLSGARGNQQYF. CDR3 DNA sequence: TGTGCCAGCAGCTTGTCGGGGGCGCGAGGCAATCAGCAGTACTTC.

The J gene is TRBJ2-5, the V gene TRBV7-9, with D perhaps TRBD1 (6 bases). The CDR3 is 14 amino acids. V was clipped by 5 bases and J by 9 bases, with 19 bases between them. Germline CDR1 is SEHNR and CDR2 is FQNEAQ (reference sequence). The CDR3 DNA sequence: TGTGCCAGCAGCCCCGGACAGAGCAACCGCCCCCAGTACTTC. This translates into CASSPGQSNRPQYF. The full variable domain, in which reference TRBV7-9 and TRBJ2-5 provide the parts outside the CDR3, is DTGVSQNPRHKITKRGQNVTFRCDPISEHNRLYWYRQTLGQGPEFLTYFQNEAQLEKSRLLSDRFSAERPKGSFSTLEIQRTEQGDSAMYLCASSPGQSNRPQYFGPGTRLLVL.

The sample holds a few counts of this clonotype. The chain couples TRBV5-5 to TRBJ2-5; TRBD2 matches 11 bases. The DNA end is more similar to TRBJ2-1, so the J call may be wrong. Germline V gene lookup returns CDR1 SGHKS and CDR2 YYEKEE (reference sequence). CDR3 size: 16 residues. CDR3 in DNA: TGTGCCAGCATAACTGGCGCACTAGCGGGAGTCGATGAGCAGTTCTTC. This encodes CASITGALAGVDEQFF.

CDR3 loop: CATSSLGTTYEQYF. CDR3 in DNA: TGTGCCACCAGCAGCCTAGGGACCACCTACGAGCAGTACTTC. V and J are TRBV15 and TRBJ2-1; D could derive from TRBD1 or TRBD2 (5 bases each). The end of the DNA fits TRBJ2-7 better, so the J call may be wrong. From germline, CDR1 is LNHNV and CDR2 YYDKDF (reference sequence). The CDR3 extends over 14 amino acids.

The rearrangement uses TRBV29-1 and TRBJ1-1; D gene unclear. This CDR3 region has 13 residues. The V gene lost 7 bases and the J gene lost 1 base, with 13 bases spanning the gap. Germline lookup yields CDR1 SQVTM and CDR2 ANQGSEA. The CDR3 bases are TGCAGCGCCAAAGGTCGGCAGAACACTGAAGCTTTCTTT. It is translated as CSAKGRQNTEAFF.

The chain uses TRBV5-1 and TRBJ2-5, with D perhaps TRBD1 or TRBD2 (5 bases each). V shed 7 bases and J shed 7 bases, with 17 bases lying between them. The CDR3 has 13 amino acids. Germline lookup yields CDR1 SGHRS and CDR2 YFSETQ. CDR3 coding DNA: TGCGCCAGCGAGGCCGGGGACGGTGCGACCCAGTACTTC. The encoded protein is CASEAGDGATQYF.

There are many counts of this clonotype. The J gene is TRBJ2-5, the V gene TRBV7-2; the match to TRBD1 covers 8 bases. CDR1 is SGHTA and CDR2 is FQGNSA in the germline V gene. V gave up 6 bases and J gave up 4 bases; unmatched junction bases: 10. The CDR3 consists of 15 residues. For the CDR3, the DNA is TGTGCCAGCAGTCCACGACAGGGGTGGAGAGAGACCCAGTACTTC. Protein: CASSPRQGWRETQYF. The full variable domain, rest sourced from reference TRBV7-2 and TRBJ2-5, is GAGVSQSPSNKVTEKGKDVELRCDPISGHTALYWYRQSLGQGLEFLIYFQGNSAPDKSGLPSDRFSAERTGGSVSTLTIQRTQQEDSAVYLCASSPRQGWRETQYFGPGTRLLVL.

V gene TRBV9 combines with J gene TRBJ1-4, with a possible D match to TRBD1 (5 bases). There are 16 residues in the CDR3. Germline V gives CDR1 SGDLS, CDR2 YYNGEE. V lost 4 bases to trimming and J lost 0 bases, with 13 bases between them. The CDR3 coding sequence is TGTGCCAGCAGCCTGGGGCAGGCCGCAACTAATGAAAAACTGTTTTTT. Residues: CASSLGQAATNEKLFF. Full variable domain (rest looked up from reference TRBV9 and TRBJ1-4): DSGVTQTPKHLITATGQRVTLRCSPRSGDLSVYWYQQSLDQGLQFLIQYYNGEERAKGNILERFSAQQFPDLHSELNLSSLELGDSALYFCASSLGQAATNEKLFFGSGTQLSVL.